This record looks at one TCR beta chain sequence and its context. The antigen is unknown. Libraries were prepared by immunoSEQ multiplex PCR; TCRdb keeps only in-frame clonotypes and omits some of them. The sample shows tens of thousands of clones, around 81% of them seen only once. The data originate from a study of vaccination effects on CD4 cells after COVID-19. Antigen-specific CD4+ T cells were expanded (with viral peptide pools) by the ViraFEST assay ahead of sequencing. CD4+ T cell isolation took place after about 11 days of culture. Either the BNT162b2 or mRNA-1273 vaccine was given to participants in two doses. Vaccinated recipients, who were negative for nucleocapsid antibodies, had no history of SARS-CoV-2 infection. IL-2 at about 10 IU/ml and peptides at about 10 ug/ml were added to cultured PBMC, around 1.9 million per well. CDR1 and CDR2 from the germline V gene are SGHTA and FQGTGA. The CDR3 length is 14 residues. Trimming at V came to 5 bases and at J to 5 bases, leaving 4 bases not matched to a gene.

Study-wide results and limits: Marked clonal contraction was seen in infection- and vaccine-induced clones late after vaccination. Cross-reactivity toward common cold coronaviruses was confined to only 1 of 255 vaccine-induced clones in healthy vaccinees.

Source: CD4+ T cells from PBMCs cultured with HCoV-229E spike peptides, taken after COVID-19 vaccination. This receptor was taken from a human donor who received a COVID-19 vaccine. V and J are TRBV7-3 and TRBJ2-1; TRBD2 aligns across 9 bases. The CDR3 here is CASSEASGDNEQFF. In DNA, the CDR3 is TGTGCCAGCAGCGAGGCTAGCGGGGACAATGAGCAGTTCTTC. The whole variable domain, filled in from reference TRBV7-3 and TRBJ2-1, reads GAGVSQTPSNKVTEKGKYVELRCDPISGHTALYWYRQSLGQGPEFLIYFQGTGAADDSGLPNDRFFAVRPEGSVSTLKIQRTERGDSAVYLCASSEASGDNEQFFGPGTRLTVL.